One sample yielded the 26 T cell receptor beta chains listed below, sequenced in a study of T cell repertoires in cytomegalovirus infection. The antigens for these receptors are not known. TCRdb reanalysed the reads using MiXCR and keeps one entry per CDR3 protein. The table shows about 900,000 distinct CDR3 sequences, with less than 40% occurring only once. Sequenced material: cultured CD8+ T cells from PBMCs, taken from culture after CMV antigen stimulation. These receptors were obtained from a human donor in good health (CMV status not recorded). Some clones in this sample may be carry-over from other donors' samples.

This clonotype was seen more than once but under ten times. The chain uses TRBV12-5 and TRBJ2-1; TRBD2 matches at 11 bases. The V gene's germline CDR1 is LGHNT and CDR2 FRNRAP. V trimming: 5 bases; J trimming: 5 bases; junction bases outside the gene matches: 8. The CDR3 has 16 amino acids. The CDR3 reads CASGPVSGGGHNEQFF. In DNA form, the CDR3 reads TGTGCTAGTGGTCCCGTTAGCGGGGGGGGCCACAATGAGCAGTTCTTC.

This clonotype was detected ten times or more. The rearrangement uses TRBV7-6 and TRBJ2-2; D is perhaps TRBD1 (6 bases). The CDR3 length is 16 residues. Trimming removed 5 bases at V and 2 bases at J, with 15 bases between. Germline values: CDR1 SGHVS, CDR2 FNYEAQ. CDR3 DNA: TGTGCCAGCAGCCGGGCCGGGACAACCAACACCGGGGAGCTGTTTTTT. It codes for CASSRAGTTNTGELFF. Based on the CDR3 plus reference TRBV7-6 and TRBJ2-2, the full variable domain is GAGVSQSPRYKVTKRGQDVALRCDPISGHVSLYWYRQALGQGPEFLTYFNYEAQQDKSGLPNDRFSAERPEGSISTLTIQRTEQRDSAMYRCASSRAGTTNTGELFFGEGSRLTVL.

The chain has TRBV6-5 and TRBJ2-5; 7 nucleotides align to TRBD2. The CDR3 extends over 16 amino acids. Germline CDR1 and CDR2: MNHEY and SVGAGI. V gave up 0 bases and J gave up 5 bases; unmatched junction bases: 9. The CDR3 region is CASSYSGLVGWETQYF. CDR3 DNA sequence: TGTGCCAGCAGTTACTCCGGACTAGTGGGGTGGGAGACCCAGTACTTC.

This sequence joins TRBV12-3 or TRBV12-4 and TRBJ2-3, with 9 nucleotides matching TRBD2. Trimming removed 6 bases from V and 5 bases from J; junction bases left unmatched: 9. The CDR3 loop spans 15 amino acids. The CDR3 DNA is TGTGCCAGCAGCCCTAGCGGGGCCCGGGGAGATACGCAGTATTTT. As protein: CASSPSGARGDTQYF.

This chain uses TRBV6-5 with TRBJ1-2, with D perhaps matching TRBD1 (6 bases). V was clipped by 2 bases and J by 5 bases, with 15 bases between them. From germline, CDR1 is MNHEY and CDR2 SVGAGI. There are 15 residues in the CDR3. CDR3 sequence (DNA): TGTGCCAGCAGTTACACCCACAGGGATCGGTATGGCTACACCTTC. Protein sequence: CASSYTHRDRYGYTF.

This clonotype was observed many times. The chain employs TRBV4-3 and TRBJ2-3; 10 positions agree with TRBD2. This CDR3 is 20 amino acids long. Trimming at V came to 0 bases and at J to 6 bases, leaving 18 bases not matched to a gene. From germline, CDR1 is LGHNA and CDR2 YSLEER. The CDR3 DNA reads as TGCGCCAGCAGCCAAGATCGCCAAGATGTACTAGCGGGGCCGCGGGATACGCAGTATTTT. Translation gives CASSQDRQDVLAGPRDTQYF.

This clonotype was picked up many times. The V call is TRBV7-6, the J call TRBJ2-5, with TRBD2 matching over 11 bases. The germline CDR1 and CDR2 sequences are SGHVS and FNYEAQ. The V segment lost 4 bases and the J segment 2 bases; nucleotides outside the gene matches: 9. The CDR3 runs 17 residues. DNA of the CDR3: TGTGCCAGCAGCTACTTAGCGGGGGGGCCAGGGCAAGAGACCCAGTACTTC. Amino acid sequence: CASSYLAGGPGQETQYF. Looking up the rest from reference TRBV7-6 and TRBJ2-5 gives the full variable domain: GAGVSQSPRYKVTKRGQDVALRCDPISGHVSLYWYRQALGQGPEFLTYFNYEAQQDKSGLPNDRFSAERPEGSISTLTIQRTEQRDSAMYRCASSYLAGGPGQETQYFGPGTRLLVL.

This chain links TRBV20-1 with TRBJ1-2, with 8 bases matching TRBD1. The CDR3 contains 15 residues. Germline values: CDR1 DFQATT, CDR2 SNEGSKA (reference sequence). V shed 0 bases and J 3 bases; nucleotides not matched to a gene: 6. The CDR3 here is CSARDRAGGDYGYTF. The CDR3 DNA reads TGCAGTGCTAGAGATCGTGCAGGGGGCGACTATGGCTACACCTTC.

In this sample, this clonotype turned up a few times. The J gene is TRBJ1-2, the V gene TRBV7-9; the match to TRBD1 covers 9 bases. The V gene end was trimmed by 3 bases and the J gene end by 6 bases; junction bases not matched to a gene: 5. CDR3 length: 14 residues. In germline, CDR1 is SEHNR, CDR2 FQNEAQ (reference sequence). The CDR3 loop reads CASSFRDRVDGYTF. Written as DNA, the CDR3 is TGTGCCAGCAGCTTCCGGGACAGGGTGGATGGCTACACCTTC. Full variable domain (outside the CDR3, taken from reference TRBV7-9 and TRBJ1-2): DTGVSQNPRHKITKRGQNVTFRCDPISEHNRLYWYRQTLGQGPEFLTYFQNEAQLEKSRLLSDRFSAERPKGSFSTLEIQRTEQGDSAMYLCASSFRDRVDGYTFGSGTRLTVV.

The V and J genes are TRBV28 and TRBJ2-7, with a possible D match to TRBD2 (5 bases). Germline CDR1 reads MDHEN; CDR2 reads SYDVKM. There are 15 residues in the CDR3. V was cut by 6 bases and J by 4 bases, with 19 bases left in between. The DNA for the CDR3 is TGTGCCAGCAGCGAAGCGGCCGGGAAACTTTACGAGCAGTACGTC. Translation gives CASSEAAGKLYEQYV.

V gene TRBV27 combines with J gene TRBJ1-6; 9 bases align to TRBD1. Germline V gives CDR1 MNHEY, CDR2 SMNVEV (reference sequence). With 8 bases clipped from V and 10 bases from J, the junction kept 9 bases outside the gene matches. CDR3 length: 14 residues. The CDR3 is CASAPGTGNSPLHF. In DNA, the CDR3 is TGTGCCAGCGCTCCCGGGACAGGGAACTCACCCCTCCACTTT.

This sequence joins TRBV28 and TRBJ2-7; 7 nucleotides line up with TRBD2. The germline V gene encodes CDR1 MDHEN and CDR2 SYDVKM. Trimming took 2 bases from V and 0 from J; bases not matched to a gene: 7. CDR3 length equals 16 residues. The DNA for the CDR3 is TGTGCCAGCAGTTTACACAGGCGGGGGAGCTCCTACGAGCAGTACTTC. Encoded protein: CASSLHRRGSSYEQYF.

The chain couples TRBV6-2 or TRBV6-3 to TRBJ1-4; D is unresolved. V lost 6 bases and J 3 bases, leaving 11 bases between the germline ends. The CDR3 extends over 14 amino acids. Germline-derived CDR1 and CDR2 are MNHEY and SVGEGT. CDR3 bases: TGTGCCAGCAGCTCGGGCGGGGCTAATGAAAAACTGTTTTTT. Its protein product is CASSSGGANEKLFF.

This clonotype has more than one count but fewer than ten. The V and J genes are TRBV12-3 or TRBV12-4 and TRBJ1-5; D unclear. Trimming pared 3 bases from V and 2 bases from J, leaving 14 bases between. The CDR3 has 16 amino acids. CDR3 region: CASSFWVGRGNQPQHF. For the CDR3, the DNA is TGTGCCAGCAGTTTTTGGGTTGGGAGGGGCAATCAGCCCCAGCATTTT.

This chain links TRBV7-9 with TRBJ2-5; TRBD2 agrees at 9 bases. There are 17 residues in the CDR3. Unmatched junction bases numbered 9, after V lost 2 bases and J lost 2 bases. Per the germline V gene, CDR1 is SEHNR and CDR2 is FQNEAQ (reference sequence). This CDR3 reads CASSLSFLAGPQETQYF. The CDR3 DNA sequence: TGTGCCAGCAGCTTATCGTTCCTAGCGGGACCTCAAGAGACCCAGTACTTC.

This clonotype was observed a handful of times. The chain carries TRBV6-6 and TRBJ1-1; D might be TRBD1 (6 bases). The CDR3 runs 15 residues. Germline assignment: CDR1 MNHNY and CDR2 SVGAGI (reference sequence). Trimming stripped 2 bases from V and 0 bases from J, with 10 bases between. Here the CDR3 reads CASSYERGVNTEAFF. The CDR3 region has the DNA TGTGCCAGCAGTTACGAGAGGGGGGTGAACACTGAAGCTTTCTTT.

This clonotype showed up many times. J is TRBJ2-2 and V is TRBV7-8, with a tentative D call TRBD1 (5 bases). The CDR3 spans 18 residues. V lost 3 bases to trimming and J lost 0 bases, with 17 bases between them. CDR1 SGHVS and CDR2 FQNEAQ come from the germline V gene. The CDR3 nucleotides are TGTGCCAGCAGCTTCCCCCGCGTTGGCAGGGCGAACACCGGGGAGCTGTTTTTT. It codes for CASSFPRVGRANTGELFF.

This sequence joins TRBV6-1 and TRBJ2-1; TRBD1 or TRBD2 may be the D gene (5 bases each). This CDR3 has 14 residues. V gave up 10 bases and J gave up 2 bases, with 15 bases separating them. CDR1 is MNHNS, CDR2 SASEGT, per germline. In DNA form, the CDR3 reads TGTGCCAACCGGGACGCAGGAACCTACAATGAGCAGTTCTTC. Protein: CANRDAGTYNEQFF.

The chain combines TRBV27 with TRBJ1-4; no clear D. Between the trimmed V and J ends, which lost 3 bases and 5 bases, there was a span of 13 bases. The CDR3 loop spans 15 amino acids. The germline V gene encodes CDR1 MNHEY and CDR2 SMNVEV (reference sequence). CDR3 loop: CASSFLPLPNEKLFF. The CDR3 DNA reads TGTGCCAGCAGTTTCCTCCCTTTACCCAATGAAAAACTGTTTTTT.

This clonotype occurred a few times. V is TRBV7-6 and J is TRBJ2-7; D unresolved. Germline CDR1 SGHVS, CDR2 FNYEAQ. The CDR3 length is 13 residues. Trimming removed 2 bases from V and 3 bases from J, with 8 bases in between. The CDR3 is CASSLYQGYEQYF. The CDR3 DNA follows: TGTGCCAGCAGCTTATACCAAGGCTACGAGCAGTACTTC.

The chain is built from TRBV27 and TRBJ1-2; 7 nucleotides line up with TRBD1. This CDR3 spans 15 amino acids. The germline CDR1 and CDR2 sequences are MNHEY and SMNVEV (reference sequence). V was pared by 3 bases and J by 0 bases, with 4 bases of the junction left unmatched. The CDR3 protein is CASSFGTEANYGYTF. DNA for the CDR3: TGTGCCAGCAGTTTCGGGACAGAAGCTAACTATGGCTACACCTTC.

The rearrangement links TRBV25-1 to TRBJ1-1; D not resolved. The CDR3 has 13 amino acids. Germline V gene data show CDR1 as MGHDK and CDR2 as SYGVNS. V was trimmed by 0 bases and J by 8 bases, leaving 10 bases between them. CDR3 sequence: CASSEYDNSEAFF. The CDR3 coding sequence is TGTGCCAGCAGTGAATACGACAATTCAGAAGCTTTCTTT.

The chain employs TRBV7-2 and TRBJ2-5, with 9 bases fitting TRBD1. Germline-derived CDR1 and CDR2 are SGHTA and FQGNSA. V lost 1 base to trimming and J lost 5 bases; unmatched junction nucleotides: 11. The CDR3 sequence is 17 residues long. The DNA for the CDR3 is TGTGCCAGCAGCTTAGGGTGGTGGGGACAGGGCAGTGAGACCCAGTACTTC. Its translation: CASSLGWWGQGSETQYF.

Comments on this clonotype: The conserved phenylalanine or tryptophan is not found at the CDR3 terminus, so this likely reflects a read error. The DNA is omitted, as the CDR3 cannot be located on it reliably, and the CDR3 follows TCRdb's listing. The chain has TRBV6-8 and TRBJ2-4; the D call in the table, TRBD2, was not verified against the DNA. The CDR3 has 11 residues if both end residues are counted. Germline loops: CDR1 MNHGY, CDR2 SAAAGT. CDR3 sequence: CASSYAGTAYS.

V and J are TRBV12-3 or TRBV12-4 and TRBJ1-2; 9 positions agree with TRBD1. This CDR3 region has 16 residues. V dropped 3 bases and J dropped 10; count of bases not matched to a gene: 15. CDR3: CASSFGTGSNPDDYTF. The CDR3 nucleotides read TGTGCCAGCAGTTTCGGGACAGGGTCTAACCCCGATGACTACACCTTC.

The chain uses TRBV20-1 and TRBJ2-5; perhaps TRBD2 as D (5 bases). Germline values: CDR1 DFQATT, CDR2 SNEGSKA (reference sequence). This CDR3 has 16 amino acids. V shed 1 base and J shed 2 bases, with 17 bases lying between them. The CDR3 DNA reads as TGCAGTGCTAGAGCCACATATTGGAGGAAACAAGAGACCCAGTACTTC. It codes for CSARATYWRKQETQYF.